A single sample is the source of the 8 T cell receptor beta chains below, sequenced in a study of cytomegalovirus exposure and HLA in healthy donors. Primers: 60 Vbeta forward and 13 Jbeta reverse. Measured with immunoSEQ multiplex PCR; TCRdb has only the in-frame clones, and not every one. Among approximately 150,000 clones, about 63% were seen once, and the ten largest hold about 2.5%. The sequencing sample was made of PBMCs. Receptors originate from a woman aged 40 to 49 in good health and CMV-seropositive.

The rearrangement uses TRBV5-1 and TRBJ2-2, with D possibly TRBD2 on 6 matching bases. Per the germline V gene, CDR1 is SGHRS and CDR2 is YFSETQ. The CDR3 covers 16 residues. The ends were cut back, 4 bases at V and 0 bases at J, with 13 bases in the middle. CDR3 DNA sequence: TGCGCCAGCAGCCACCTTACGGGGGCGAACACCGGGGAGCTGTTTTTT. Translation: CASSHLTGANTGELFF.

This clone turned up a few times. CDR3 residues: CASSGTAMNTEAFF. The CDR3 DNA follows: TGCGCCAGCAGCGGGACAGCGATGAACACTGAAGCTTTCTTT. The chain uses TRBV5-1 and TRBJ1-1; 7 positions agree with TRBD1. CDR1 SGHRS and CDR2 YFSETQ come from the germline V gene. CDR3 size: 14 residues. Trimming removed 4 bases from V and 0 bases from J; junction bases left unmatched: 3.

The J gene is TRBJ2-6, the V gene TRBV28; 8 bases are shared with TRBD2. After removal of 6 bases from V and 0 bases from J, the junction contained 10 bases not matched to a gene. Germline-derived CDR1 and CDR2 are MDHEN and SYDVKM. The CDR3 is 18 residues long. In DNA form, the CDR3 reads TGTGCCAGCAGCTCGGGACTAGTAAGCTTCTCTGGGGCCAACGTCCTGACTTTC. Its protein product is CASSSGLVSFSGANVLTF.

The J gene is TRBJ1-2, the V gene TRBV5-4, with D possibly matching TRBD1 (6 bases). Germline V CDR1 and CDR2: SGHNT, YYREEE (reference sequence). The CDR3 loop spans 15 amino acids. V was clipped by 0 bases and J by 7 bases, with 16 bases between them. In DNA, the CDR3 is TGTGCCAGCAGCTTGGAGGGCAGGGGATTCGGTGGCTACACCTTC. Its translation: CASSLEGRGFGGYTF.

In regard to this clone: Germline and junction disagree at one end, which may indicate a read error. The V call is TRBV28, the J call TRBJ1-5, with 10 nucleotides matching TRBD1. This CDR3 spans 14 amino acids. Germline CDR1 and CDR2: MDHEN and SYDVKM. The CDR3 loop reads CASSSGQGKQPQNF. Written as DNA, the CDR3 is TGTGCCAGCAGCTCGGGACAGGGGAAGCAGCCCCAGAATTTT.

J is TRBJ2-3 and V is TRBV7-2; 7 nucleotides line up with TRBD2. Looked up from germline, CDR1 is SGHTA and CDR2 is FQGNSA. CDR3 size: 17 residues. Trimming removed 0 bases from V and 3 bases from J; junction bases left unmatched: 9. CDR3: CASSLAVVAGVTDTQYF. CDR3 coding DNA: TGTGCCAGCAGCTTAGCCGTTGTTGCGGGGGTTACAGATACGCAGTATTTT.

The chain recombines TRBV19 with TRBJ2-3; 10 bases line up with TRBD2. Per the germline V gene, CDR1 is LNHDA and CDR2 is SQIVND (reference sequence). V was clipped by 7 bases and J by 3 bases; unmatched bases: 4. The CDR3 length is 14 residues. CDR3 sequence reads: CASNPGLATDTQYF. The CDR3 coding sequence is TGTGCCAGTAACCCGGGACTAGCGACAGATACGCAGTATTTT. Full variable domain (rest looked up from reference TRBV19 and TRBJ2-3): DGGITQSPKYLFRKEGQNVTLSCEQNLNHDAMYWYRQDPGQGLRLIYYSQIVNDFQKGDIAEGYSVSREKKESFPLTVTSAQKNPTAFYLCASNPGLATDTQYFGPGTRLTVL.

The chain combines TRBV5-1 with TRBJ2-3; D perhaps matches TRBD2 (5 bases). The CDR3 is made up of 12 amino acids. V was trimmed by 4 bases and J by 4 bases, leaving 7 bases between them. CDR1 and CDR2 from the germline V gene are SGHRS and YFSETQ. The CDR3 loop is CASSQEADTQYF. CDR3 in DNA: TGCGCCAGCAGCCAGGAGGCAGATACGCAGTATTTT.